The clone carrying this TCR beta chain was seen ten or more times. This entry is derived from a study of kidney transplant recipient with SARS-CoV-2 infection. MiXCR, applied by TCRdb to the reads, yields one record per CDR3 protein. The sample yields 250,000 or so distinct CDR3 sequences, 29% seen once. The sample in question was a blood sample, obtained at baseline and between days 110 and 120 from a kidney transplant recipient. The clonotype was recovered from a male patient in his thirties who had COVID-19 and was a kidney transplant recipient. The graft donor may be the source of some T cells.

CDR3 protein: CASSNKLEQYF. CDR3 bases: TGTGCCAGTAGTAACAAACTCGAGCAGTACTTC. The J gene is TRBJ2-7, the V gene TRBV19; D uncertain. Germline loops: CDR1 LNHDA, CDR2 SQIVND (reference sequence). CDR3 length: 11 residues. V was clipped by 4 bases and J by 6 bases, with 7 bases between them.